This T cell receptor (beta chain) was documented in a study of control samples from healthy donors and cancer patients (dated by TCRdb to between 2020 and 2021). Note on this clone: Its antigen remains undetermined. Base-call qualities are not available, and no considerably larger clone is one nucleotide away.

The CDR3 contains 15 residues, cysteine and phenylalanine counted. Only CDR3 DNA is held: 45 bases, read in frame from base 1. CDR1 and CDR2 are read off the germline V gene as KGHSH and LQKENI. Clipping removes 9 bases from V and 7 bases from J, with 11 as the unmatched junction base count. Libraries were prepared through the immunoSEQ multiplex PCR assay. Held by TCRdb, this immuneACCESS table contains in-frame sequences only and omits some clones. Under half of the omission traces to an unresolved V gene where checked; the cause of the rest is unknown. For this sample the table gives about 250,000 clones, of which roughly 80% were detected only once. The leading ten clones occupy roughly 14% of the sample.

The sequenced sample consisted of PBMCs. The receptor was isolated from an older woman with lung cancer. The receptor chain draws on TRBV18 and TRBJ2-1, and 11 junction bases match TRBD2. The CDR3 protein: CASELAGGALNEQFF. The DNA reads TGTGCCAGTGAGCTAGCGGGAGGAGCCCTGAATGAGCAGTTCTTC. The CDR3 plus the reference TRBV18 and TRBJ2-1 genes for the other parts give the full variable domain: NAGVMQNPRHLVRRRGQEARLRCSPMKGHSHVYWYRQLPEEGLKFMVYLQKENIIDESGMPKERFSAEFPKEGPSILRIQQVVRGDSAAYFCASELAGGALNEQFFGPGTRLTVL.